One sample yielded the 17 T cell receptor beta chains listed below, sequenced in a study of T cells in localized non-small cell lung cancer. Sequencing was performed with immunoSEQ multiplex PCR; in TCRdb, only in-frame clones are kept and a portion is missing. The sample includes around 25,000 clones, roughly 90% of them seen just once. Sequencing was performed on peripheral blood, taken before any cancer treatment. The source is a man aged 40 to 70 with stage III squamous cell lung carcinoma.

The chain carries TRBV7-2 and TRBJ2-1; possibly TRBD2 for D (5 bases). Germline CDR1 and CDR2: SGHTA and FQGNSA. V lost 1 base and J lost 12, with 13 bases in between. The CDR3 sequence is 13 residues long. CDR3 coding DNA: TGTGCCAGCAGCTTAGAATCTATGGGAGCGCAGTTCTTC. Protein: CASSLESMGAQFF.

The chain has TRBV30 and TRBJ1-6; 7 bases are a match to TRBD1. The V gene end was trimmed by 0 bases and the J gene end by 7 bases; junction bases not matched to a gene: 3. The CDR3 loop spans 14 amino acids. Germline V gene sequence: CDR1 GTSNPN, CDR2 SVGIG (reference sequence). In DNA form, the CDR3 reads TGTGCCTGGAGTGTATCAGGGGGGAATTCACCCCTCCACTTT. Encoded protein: CAWSVSGGNSPLHF. The whole variable domain, remainder taken from reference TRBV30 and TRBJ1-6, is SQTIHQWPATLVQPVGSPLSLECTVEGTSNPNLYWYRQAAGRGLQLLFYSVGIGQISSEVPQNLSASRPQDRQFILSSKKLLLSDSGFYLCAWSVSGGNSPLHFGNGTRLTVT.

The chain carries TRBV5-4 and TRBJ2-5; 7 nucleotides align to TRBD2. This CDR3 is built from 16 residues. Germline CDR1 reads SGHNT; CDR2 reads YYREEE (reference sequence). The trim removed 1 base at V and 5 bases at J, leaving 11 bases unmatched. The CDR3 reads CASSLMASGLGETQYF. The DNA for the CDR3 is TGTGCCAGCAGCTTGATGGCTAGCGGTCTAGGGGAGACCCAGTACTTC.

This rearrangement joins TRBV7-8 to TRBJ2-7; D remains ambiguous. CDR1 and CDR2 (germline): SGHVS, FQNEAQ. V lost 1 base and J 0 bases, leaving 7 bases between the germline ends. There are 14 residues in the CDR3. The CDR3 DNA reads as TGTGCCAGCAGCTTAGTGGGGATCTCCTACGAGCAGTACTTC. This translates into CASSLVGISYEQYF.

The chain uses TRBV2 and TRBJ2-7, with 7 bases lining up with TRBD1. Per the germline V gene, CDR1 is SNHLY and CDR2 is FYNNEI. V was pared by 5 bases and J by 1 base, with 8 bases of the junction left unmatched. The CDR3 is 15 residues long. The CDR3 bases are TGTGCCAGCAGTACACAGGGGCCGGCATCCTACGAGCAGTACTTC. Residues: CASSTQGPASYEQYF.

The chain carries TRBV2 and TRBJ1-5; unclear D gene. The germline V gene encodes CDR1 SNHLY and CDR2 FYNNEI. The CDR3 loop spans 14 amino acids. Trimming cost V 4 bases and J 1 base, with 8 bases left between them. For the CDR3, the DNA is TGTGCCAGCAGTGGTTCGCAGAGCAATCAGCCCCAGCATTTT. Amino acid sequence: CASSGSQSNQPQHF.

The chain links TRBV28 to TRBJ1-1; D not resolved. The germline CDR1 and CDR2 sequences are MDHEN and SYDVKM. This CDR3 has 16 residues. Between the trimmed V and J ends, which lost 1 base and 0 bases, there was a span of 12 bases. DNA of the CDR3: TGTGCCAGCAGTTTATCGGGCGTCAGGATGAACACTGAAGCTTTCTTT. Translating it yields CASSLSGVRMNTEAFF.

The genes are TRBV18 and TRBJ1-3; D not certain. CDR3 length: 16 residues. Trimming left V 5 bases short and J 2 bases short, with 16 bases between. Germline CDR1 reads KGHSH; CDR2 reads LQKENI. The CDR3, as DNA: TGTGCCAGCTCATCAGGACCTACATCTACTGGAAACACCATATATTTT. Its protein product is CASSSGPTSTGNTIYF.

The rearrangement uses TRBV5-1 and TRBJ1-1; D is unresolved. Germline V gene sequence: CDR1 SGHRS, CDR2 YFSETQ. The CDR3 is 14 amino acids. V was trimmed by 2 bases and J by 1 base, leaving 9 bases between them. CDR3 region: CASSLGQSNTEAFF. The DNA of the CDR3 is TGCGCCAGCAGCTTAGGTCAGTCGAACACTGAAGCTTTCTTT.

The chain recombines TRBV7-6 with TRBJ1-5; TRBD1 matches at 7 bases. CDR1 and CDR2 (germline): SGHVS, FNYEAQ. The CDR3 is 15 amino acids. Trimming removed 0 bases from V and 6 bases from J; junction bases left unmatched: 5. The chain's CDR3 is CASSLAAGGSQPQHF. CDR3 sequence (DNA): TGTGCCAGCAGCTTAGCGGCAGGGGGAAGTCAGCCCCAGCATTTT.

This rearrangement joins TRBV28 to TRBJ1-1; 8 nucleotides match TRBD1. Germline values: CDR1 MDHEN, CDR2 SYDVKM. The CDR3 covers 14 residues. The trim removed 1 base at V and 4 bases at J, leaving 2 bases unmatched. CDR3 in amino acids: CASSLSGQGTEAFF. CDR3 in DNA: TGTGCCAGCAGTTTATCCGGACAGGGCACTGAAGCTTTCTTT.

The chain has TRBV19 and TRBJ1-6; a weak D match, TRBD1 (6 bases). The V end lost 2 bases, the J end lost 5 bases, and 16 bases lay between the germline ends. CDR1 is LNHDA, CDR2 SQIVND, per germline (reference sequence). The CDR3 covers 17 residues. In DNA form, the CDR3 reads TGTGCCAGTAGTATAAAAGACAGGTGGAGGAATAATTCACCCCTCCACTTT. This codes for CASSIKDRWRNNSPLHF.

The CDR3 DNA reads TGTGCCAGCAGCGTAGAAACAACTCCACACAATGAGCAGTTCTTC. Translating it yields CASSVETTPHNEQFF. The chain links TRBV9 to TRBJ2-1; D remains ambiguous. The germline gives CDR1 SGDLS, CDR2 YYNGEE. V lost 0 bases, J lost 5 bases, and 12 bases lay in between. This CDR3 comprises 15 residues.

The rearrangement joins TRBV28 to TRBJ1-2; 7 positions match TRBD1. CDR3 length: 12 amino acids. Trimming at V came to 3 bases and at J to 8 bases, leaving 3 bases not matched to a gene. CDR1 and CDR2 from the germline V gene are MDHEN and SYDVKM. The chain's CDR3 is CASSLTGNGYTF. The CDR3 bases are TGTGCCAGCAGTTTGACAGGGAACGGCTACACCTTC.

The chain uses TRBV6-1 and TRBJ2-3; 7 positions match TRBD2. Germline V CDR1 and CDR2: MNHNS, SASEGT. This CDR3 has 15 amino acids. J lost 1 base, V lost 5 bases, and 6 bases had no gene match. The CDR3 here is CASSPGGIGTDTQYF. The CDR3, as DNA: TGTGCCAGCAGTCCGGGGGGTATCGGCACAGATACGCAGTATTTT.

The chain is built from TRBV18 and TRBJ1-3; 7 bases agree with TRBD1. The V gene end was trimmed by 3 bases and the J gene end by 0 bases; junction bases not matched to a gene: 5. The germline V gene encodes CDR1 KGHSH and CDR2 LQKENI. The CDR3 is made up of 16 amino acids. CDR3 region: CASSPSGTASGNTIYF. CDR3 DNA sequence: TGTGCCAGCTCACCCTCGGGGACAGCCTCTGGAAACACCATATATTTT.

This sequence joins TRBV14 and TRBJ2-3; 7 bases agree with TRBD1. Germline loops: CDR1 SGHDN, CDR2 FVKESK. Unmatched junction bases numbered 15, after V lost 4 bases and J lost 5 bases. The CDR3 is made up of 17 amino acids. The CDR3 region is CASSLPSRTGPGDTQYF. For the CDR3, the DNA is TGTGCCAGCAGCCTACCCTCGAGGACAGGACCCGGAGATACGCAGTATTTT.